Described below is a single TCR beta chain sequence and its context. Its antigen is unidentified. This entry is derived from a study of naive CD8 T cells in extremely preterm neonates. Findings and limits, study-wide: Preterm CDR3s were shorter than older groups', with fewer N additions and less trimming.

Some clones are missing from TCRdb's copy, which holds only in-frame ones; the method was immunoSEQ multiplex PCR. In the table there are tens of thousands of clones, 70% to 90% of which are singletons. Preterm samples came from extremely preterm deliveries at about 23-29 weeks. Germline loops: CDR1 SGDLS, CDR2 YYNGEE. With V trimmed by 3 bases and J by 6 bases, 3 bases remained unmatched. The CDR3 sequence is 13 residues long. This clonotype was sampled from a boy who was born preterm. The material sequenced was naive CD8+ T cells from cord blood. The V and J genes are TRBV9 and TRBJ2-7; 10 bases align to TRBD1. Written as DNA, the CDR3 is TGTGCCAGCAGCGACCGGACAGGGGGCGAGCAGTACTTC. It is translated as CASSDRTGGEQYF. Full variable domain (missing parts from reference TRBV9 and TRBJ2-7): DSGVTQTPKHLITATGQRVTLRCSPRSGDLSVYWYQQSLDQGLQFLIQYYNGEERAKGNILERFSAQQFPDLHSELNLSSLELGDSALYFCASSDRTGGEQYFGPGTRLTVT.